These T cell receptor beta chains were read from a single sample in a study of blood T cell repertoires in COVID-19. Some clones are missing from TCRdb's copy, which holds only in-frame ones; the method was immunoSEQ multiplex PCR. The sample includes roughly 220,000 clones, approximately 82% of them seen just once. The specimen was PBMCs or T cells enriched from blood (not recorded which). These receptors were collected from a man aged 35-49 years who had recovered from COVID-19. Each CDR3 is given with its conserved first and last residue. A D gene is named only where the DNA matches it firmly. Expanded clones get a size class; other rows say once, few or many, or leave the size out.

v_gene: TRBV24-1; abundance: .; j_gene: TRBJ1-2; d_gene: .; CDR3nt: TGTGCCACTAGTGGCGGATCCAACTATGGCTACACCTTC; CDR3aa: CATSGGSNYGYTF
v_gene: TRBV5-1; abundance: once; j_gene: TRBJ2-2; d_gene: TRBD1; CDR3nt: TGCGCCAGCAGCCAGGACAGGGAGGCCGGGGAGCTGTTTTTT; CDR3aa: CASSQDREAGELFF
v_gene: TRBV21-1; abundance: .; j_gene: TRBJ1-6; d_gene: .; CDR3nt: TGTGCCAGCAGCAAAGGGGAAAGGGCCCCCGGCGGGGGTTCACCCCTCCACTTT; CDR3aa: CASSKGERAPGGGSPLHF
v_gene: TRBV2; abundance: .; j_gene: TRBJ2-7; d_gene: .; CDR3nt: TGTGCCAGCAGTGAATGGGGGGACGAGCAGTACTTC; CDR3aa: CASSEWGDEQYF
v_gene: TRBV28; abundance: .; j_gene: TRBJ2-7; d_gene: .; CDR3nt: TGTGCCAGCAGCAGGGATTTCTCCTACGAGCAGTACTTC; CDR3aa: CASSRDFSYEQYF
v_gene: TRBV5-6; abundance: .; j_gene: TRBJ1-6; d_gene: .; CDR3nt: TGTGCCAGCAGCGTCAGCGGTAATTCACCCCTCCACTTT; CDR3aa: CASSVSGNSPLHF
v_gene: TRBV3-1/TRBV3-2; abundance: .; j_gene: TRBJ2-2; d_gene: TRBD1; CDR3nt: TGTGCCAGCAGCCGGGACAGGATGGCCGGGGAGCTGTTTTTT; CDR3aa: CASSRDRMAGELFF
v_gene: TRBV5-1; abundance: .; j_gene: TRBJ2-2; d_gene: TRBD1; CDR3nt: TGCGCCAGCAGCGTGACAGGGGATAAGGACGGGGAGCTGTTTTTT; CDR3aa: CASSVTGDKDGELFF
v_gene: TRBV29-1; abundance: .; j_gene: TRBJ1-2; d_gene: .; CDR3nt: TGCAGCGTTGAAAGAGGCTATGGCTACACCTTC; CDR3aa: CSVERGYGYTF
v_gene: TRBV10-3; abundance: .; j_gene: TRBJ2-2; d_gene: TRBD1; CDR3nt: TGTGCCATCAGGGGACAGGGGTCCGGGGAGCTGTTTTTT; CDR3aa: CAIRGQGSGELFF
v_gene: TRBV5-1; abundance: .; j_gene: TRBJ1-6; d_gene: .; CDR3nt: TGCGCCAGCAGCCAACAGGGTATGGTAAATTCACCCCTCCACTTT; CDR3aa: CASSQQGMVNSPLHF
v_gene: TRBV5-1; abundance: .; j_gene: TRBJ2-1; d_gene: TRBD2; CDR3nt: TGCGCCAGCAGCTTTGGACTAGTCTCGCGAAGCTCCTACAATGAGCAGTTCTTC; CDR3aa: CASSFGLVSRSSYNEQFF
v_gene: TRBV5-1; abundance: once; j_gene: TRBJ2-6; d_gene: .; CDR3nt: TGCGCCAGCAAACCCTCTGGAGGTTCTGGGGCCAACGTCCTGACTTTC; CDR3aa: CASKPSGGSGANVLTF
v_gene: TRBV3-1/TRBV3-2; abundance: .; j_gene: TRBJ1-5; d_gene: .; CDR3nt: TGTGCCAGCAGCCAAGGACACCGTATAAGGCAGCCCCAGCATTTT; CDR3aa: CASSQGHRIRQPQHF
v_gene: TRBV2; abundance: .; j_gene: TRBJ2-3; d_gene: TRBD1; CDR3nt: TGTGCCAGCAAGGGAAACAGGGGCTTCACAACAGATACGCAGTATTTT; CDR3aa: CASKGNRGFTTDTQYF
v_gene: TRBV7-2; abundance: .; j_gene: TRBJ2-5; d_gene: .; CDR3nt: TGTGCCAGCAGCTCATACCGGGGGCAAGAGACCCAGTACTTC; CDR3aa: CASSSYRGQETQYF
v_gene: TRBV11-2; abundance: once; j_gene: TRBJ1-2; d_gene: TRBD1; CDR3nt: TGTGCCAGCAGTAAGCGGACAGGGGACTATGGCTACACCTTC; CDR3aa: CASSKRTGDYGYTF